This T cell receptor beta chain emerged from a study of cytomegalovirus exposure and HLA in healthy donors. Both 60 Vbeta primers and 13 Jbeta primers went into the PCR. TCRdb's copy holds only in-frame clones and misses some; the assay was immunoSEQ multiplex PCR. Among about 140,000 clones listed, roughly 78% were seen once. The sequence derives from a female donor in good health and CMV-seronegative. Sequencing was performed on PBMCs.

CDR3 DNA: TGTGCCATCAGGGGACTAGCGGGGGCGGGTGAGCAGTTCTTC. Translating it yields CAIRGLAGAGEQFF. This chain joins TRBV10-3 and TRBJ2-1, with 14 bases aligning to TRBD2. Germline CDR1 ENHRY, CDR2 SYGVKD. The CDR3 has 14 residues. V was pared by 6 bases and J by 9 bases, with 4 bases of the junction left unmatched.